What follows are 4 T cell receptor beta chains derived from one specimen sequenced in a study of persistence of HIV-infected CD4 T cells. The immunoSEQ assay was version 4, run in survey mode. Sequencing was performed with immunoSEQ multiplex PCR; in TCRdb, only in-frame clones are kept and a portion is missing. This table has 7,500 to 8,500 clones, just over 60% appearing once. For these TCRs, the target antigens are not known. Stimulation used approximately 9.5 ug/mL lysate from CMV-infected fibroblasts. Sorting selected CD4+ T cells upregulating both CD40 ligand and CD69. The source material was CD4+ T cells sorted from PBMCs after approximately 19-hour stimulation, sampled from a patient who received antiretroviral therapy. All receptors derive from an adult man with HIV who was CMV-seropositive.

CDR3 DNA sequence: TGTGCCAGCAGTCCGGGCCCACGAAACACCATATATTTT. Its protein is CASSPGPRNTIYF. The genes are TRBV27 and TRBJ1-3; no definite D call. Germline V gene lookup returns CDR1 MNHEY and CDR2 SMNVEV (reference sequence). CDR3 length: 13 residues. V was trimmed by 5 bases and J by 5 bases, leaving 10 bases between them.

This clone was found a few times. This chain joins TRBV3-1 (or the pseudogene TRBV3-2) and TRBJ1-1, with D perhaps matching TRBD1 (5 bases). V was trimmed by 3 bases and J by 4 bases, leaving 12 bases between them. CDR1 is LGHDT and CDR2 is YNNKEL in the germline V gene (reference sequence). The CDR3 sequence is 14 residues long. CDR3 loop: CASSHGGTSTEAFF. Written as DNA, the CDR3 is TGTGCCAGCAGCCATGGGGGGACCAGCACTGAAGCTTTCTTT.

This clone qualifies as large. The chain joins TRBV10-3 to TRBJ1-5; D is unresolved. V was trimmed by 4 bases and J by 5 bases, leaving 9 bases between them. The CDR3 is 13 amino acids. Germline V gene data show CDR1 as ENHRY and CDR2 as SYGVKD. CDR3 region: CAISGNTDQPQHF. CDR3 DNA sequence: TGTGCCATCAGTGGGAACACCGATCAGCCCCAGCATTTT.

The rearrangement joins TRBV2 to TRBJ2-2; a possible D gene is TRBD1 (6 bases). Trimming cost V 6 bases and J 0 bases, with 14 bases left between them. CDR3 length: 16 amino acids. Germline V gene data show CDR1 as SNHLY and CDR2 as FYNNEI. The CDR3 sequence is CASRATTGANTGELFF. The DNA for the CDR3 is TGTGCCAGCAGGGCTACGACAGGTGCGAACACCGGGGAGCTGTTTTTT.